A single sample gave rise to the 24 T cell receptor beta chains below, sequenced in a study of CD8+ T cells in alopecia areata. Sequencing used cDNA as its template, made by extracting RNA and reverse transcribing it. The protocol was immunoSEQ multiplex PCR, while the TCRdb copy is restricted to in-frame clones and leaves out a portion. The sample shows around 210,000 clones, roughly 50% of them seen only once. Sequencing was carried out using CD8+ T cells sorted from blood. These receptor sequences come from a human donor in good health.

The V and J genes are TRBV27 and TRBJ1-1; D remains unclear. This CDR3 is built from 14 residues. In germline, CDR1 is MNHEY, CDR2 SMNVEV (reference sequence). V lost 6 bases to trimming and J lost 0 bases, with 11 bases between them. The CDR3 DNA sequence: TGTGCCAGCAGCTTAATTGGTATGAACACTGAAGCTTTCTTT. The encoded protein is CASSLIGMNTEAFF.

About this clone: One base away lies a much larger clone, so this may be a sequencing read error. V gene TRBV11-2 combines with J gene TRBJ2-7; 8 bases are shared with TRBD2. J was trimmed by 0 bases and V by 1 base; bases with no gene match: 8. This CDR3 is 17 amino acids long. Germline values: CDR1 SGHAT, CDR2 FQNNGV. The CDR3: CASSLGTGGRNSYEQYF. In nucleotides, the CDR3 is TGTGCCAGCAGCTTAGGGACGGGGGGGCGCAACTCCTACGAGCAGTACTTC.

V gene TRBV4-1 combines with J gene TRBJ1-1, with 10 positions matching TRBD1. CDR1 and CDR2 from the germline V gene are MGHRA and YSYEKL. CDR3 length equals 14 residues. V shed 1 base and J 6 bases; nucleotides not matched to a gene: 2. CDR3 nucleotides: TGCGCCAGCAGCCAAGGGGGACAGGGGCCTGAAGCTTTCTTT. Translated, it gives CASSQGGQGPEAFF.

The V call is TRBV6-1, the J call TRBJ2-7, with 7 positions matching TRBD2. The CDR3 has 17 residues. Germline CDR1 is MNHNS and CDR2 is SASEGT. Unmatched junction bases numbered 11, after V lost 3 bases and J lost 0 bases. Here the CDR3 DNA reads TGTGCCAGCAGTGAGATCTCGGGGGGTTACAGCTCCTACGAGCAGTACTTC. Its protein is CASSEISGGYSSYEQYF.

The rearrangement uses TRBV11-2 and TRBJ2-6; 7 bases are shared with TRBD1. CDR3 length equals 17 residues. Per the germline V gene, CDR1 is SGHAT and CDR2 is FQNNGV. V trimming: 3 bases; J trimming: 1 base; junction bases outside the gene matches: 6. CDR3 sequence (DNA): TGTGCCAGCAGCTTTGACAGGGAAAGGTCTGGGGCCAACGTCCTGACTTTC. This translates into CASSFDRERSGANVLTF.

V and J are TRBV5-1 and TRBJ2-3; tentatively, D is TRBD2 (5 bases). Germline V gene data show CDR1 as SGHRS and CDR2 as YFSETQ. V gave up 0 bases and J gave up 3 bases, with 8 bases separating them. The CDR3 totals 14 residues. CDR3 residues: CASSLVTGTDTQYF. CDR3 coding DNA: TGCGCCAGCAGCTTGGTAACGGGGACAGATACGCAGTATTTT.

A few counts support this clone. This chain connects TRBV18 to TRBJ1-5; 9 nucleotides agree with TRBD1. Germline loops: CDR1 KGHSH, CDR2 LQKENI. Germline trimming cut 2 bases from V and 5 bases from J; bases unmatched to any gene: 4. This CDR3 contains 15 residues. The CDR3 sequence is CASSPGDRDDQPQHF. The DNA for the CDR3 is TGTGCCAGCTCACCAGGGGACAGGGATGATCAGCCCCAGCATTTT.

The J gene is TRBJ2-7, the V gene TRBV29-1; possibly TRBD1 for D (6 bases). Germline CDR1 is SQVTM and CDR2 is ANQGSEA. The CDR3 is 13 residues long. The V and J ends lost 2 bases and 4 bases respectively, with 12 bases between them. This chain's CDR3 is CSVETTGMYEQYF. The CDR3 DNA reads as TGCAGCGTTGAAACTACAGGGATGTACGAGCAGTACTTC.

A few counts support this clone. The chain is built from TRBV29-1 and TRBJ2-5; possible D gene TRBD1, 5 bases. Germline CDR1 SQVTM, CDR2 ANQGSEA. The V gene lost 7 bases and the J gene lost 4 bases, with 19 bases spanning the gap. The CDR3 length is 14 residues. The CDR3 here is CSAVGYRSRETQYF. The CDR3 region has the DNA TGCAGCGCCGTCGGCTACAGGAGTAGAGAGACCCAGTACTTC.

In its sample, this clone was seen a few times. The V gene is TRBV29-1, the J gene TRBJ1-2; D remains ambiguous. Germline-derived CDR1 and CDR2 are SQVTM and ANQGSEA. Trimming removed 6 bases from V and 1 base from J, with 12 bases in between. The CDR3 sequence is 13 residues long. In DNA, the CDR3 is TGCAGCGTGGACCCGCCCGATAACTATGGCTACACCTTC. Amino acid sequence: CSVDPPDNYGYTF.

The chain employs TRBV7-9 and TRBJ1-1; D remains unclear. V lost 8 bases and J 1 base, leaving 5 bases between the germline ends. Germline CDR1 reads SEHNR; CDR2 reads FQNEAQ (reference sequence). The length of the CDR3 is 11 residues. The CDR3 sequence is CASGGNTEAFF. The CDR3 DNA follows: TGTGCCAGCGGCGGGAACACTGAAGCTTTCTTT.

This chain joins TRBV5-1 and TRBJ2-1; D is perhaps TRBD1 (6 bases). The germline CDR1 and CDR2 sequences are SGHRS and YFSETQ. V was pared by 4 bases and J by 4 bases, with 15 bases between. The CDR3 has 15 amino acids. The DNA of the CDR3 is TGCGCCAGCAGCGGCTTTGAGGACAGATACAATGAGCAGTTCTTC. The encoded protein is CASSGFEDRYNEQFF.

The J gene is TRBJ2-7, the V gene TRBV7-9, with a weak D call TRBD1 (5 bases). V was cut by 3 bases and J by 2 bases, with 14 bases left in between. CDR3 size: 15 residues. CDR1 SEHNR and CDR2 FQNEAQ come from the germline V gene (reference sequence). The CDR3 is CASSFGADLTYEQYF. DNA of the CDR3: TGTGCCAGCAGCTTTGGGGCTGACCTCACCTACGAGCAGTACTTC.

The rearrangement joins TRBV6-6 to TRBJ2-7; D gene unclear. Germline V gene lookup returns CDR1 MNHNY and CDR2 SVGAGI (reference sequence). The CDR3 is made up of 11 amino acids. V was clipped by 4 bases and J by 9 bases, with 10 bases between them. DNA of the CDR3: TGTGCCAGCAGTTCAGAGAGGAGGCAGTACTTC. It translates to CASSSERRQYF.

As concerns this clone: In the same sample, other DNA sequences code for this CDR3. The chain employs TRBV29-1 and TRBJ1-1; tentative D call: TRBD1 (6 bases). Germline CDR1 SQVTM, CDR2 ANQGSEA. The CDR3 is 11 residues long. V was trimmed by 4 bases and J by 4 bases, leaving 7 bases between them. The CDR3 DNA follows: TGCAGCGTTGTAGGGGGCACTGAAGCTTTCTTT. Its protein is CSVVGGTEAFF. The variable domain in full, completed from reference TRBV29-1 and TRBJ1-1, reads SAVISQKPSRDICQRGTSLTIQCQVDSQVTMMFWYRQQPGQSLTLIATANQGSEATYESGFVIDKFPISRPNLTFSTLTVSNMSPEDSSIYLCSVVGGTEAFFGQGTRLTVV.

The chain combines TRBV5-1 with TRBJ2-1; D unclear. The CDR3 is made up of 15 amino acids. Trimming took 3 bases from V and 3 from J, leaving 13 bases between them. Germline V gene sequence: CDR1 SGHRS, CDR2 YFSETQ. CDR3 nucleotides: TGCGCCAGCAGCTGGGCCGGGTTTGTCTACAATGAGCAGTTCTTC. This translates into CASSWAGFVYNEQFF.

Note on this clone: The same CDR3 is also encoded by other DNA sequences in this sample. The chain links TRBV6-5 to TRBJ2-1; D not resolved. Germline V CDR1 and CDR2: MNHEY, SVGAGI. V dropped 2 bases and J dropped 5 bases, with 4 bases sitting between them. The CDR3 is 12 amino acids. Written as DNA, the CDR3 is TGTGCCAGCAGTTACGGGGACAATGAGCAGTTCTTC. The encoded protein is CASSYGDNEQFF.

This clone was counted a few times. This rearrangement joins TRBV5-6 to TRBJ2-3, with D unclear. Germline V gives CDR1 SGHDT, CDR2 YYEEEE. The CDR3 length is 14 residues. Trimming took 0 bases from V and 1 from J, leaving 6 bases between them. CDR3 in DNA: TGTGCCAGCAGCTTGGCAGGAGGCACAGATACGCAGTATTTT. Translating gives CASSLAGGTDTQYF. The full variable domain, completed using reference TRBV5-6 and TRBJ2-3, is DAGVTQSPTHLIKTRGQQVTLRCSPKSGHDTVSWYQQALGQGPQFIFQYYEEEERQRGNFPDRFSGHQFPNYSSELNVNALLLGDSALYLCASSLAGGTDTQYFGPGTRLTVL.

The table lists this clone with a few counts. The rearrangement uses TRBV10-2 and TRBJ1-2; 7 nucleotides align to TRBD1. Germline V gene lookup returns CDR1 WSHSY and CDR2 SAAADI. There are 13 residues in the CDR3. V dropped 3 bases and J dropped 6; count of bases not matched to a gene: 4. In DNA form, the CDR3 reads TGCGCCAGCAGTGACAGGGGGAGGCATGGCTACACCTTC. It is translated as CASSDRGRHGYTF.

The chain carries TRBV27 and TRBJ2-1; 10 nucleotides line up with TRBD1. Unmatched junction bases numbered 4, after V lost 5 bases and J lost 3 bases. This CDR3 is 15 amino acids long. Germline V lookup: CDR1 MNHEY, CDR2 SMNVEV (reference sequence). The CDR3 DNA reads TGTGCCAGCAGTAACCGGGACAGGGGCTACAATGAGCAGTTCTTC. This codes for CASSNRDRGYNEQFF.

The chain recombines TRBV27 with TRBJ1-1; TRBD1 matches 8 bases. Germline V gene lookup returns CDR1 MNHEY and CDR2 SMNVEV (reference sequence). V lost 8 bases and J lost 5; bases outside the gene matches: 7. The CDR3 runs 13 residues. The CDR3 spells CASQGQGFTEAFF. As DNA, the CDR3 is TGTGCCAGCCAAGGACAGGGTTTTACTGAAGCTTTCTTT.

The chain links TRBV5-4 to TRBJ2-7; D possibly corresponds to TRBD1 (6 bases). The germline gives CDR1 SGHNT, CDR2 YYREEE (reference sequence). Between the trimmed V and J ends, which lost 5 bases and 7 bases, there was a span of 16 bases. CDR3 size: 13 residues. Written as DNA, the CDR3 is TGTGCCAGCAGGGGCAGGGGAAGGGGGGAGCAGTACTTC. Its protein product is CASRGRGRGEQYF. The entire variable domain, with the rest obtained from reference TRBV5-4 and TRBJ2-7, is as follows: ETGVTQSPTHLIKTRGQQVTLRCSSQSGHNTVSWYQQALGQGPQFIFQYYREEENGRGNFPPRFSGLQFPNYSSELNVNALELDDSALYLCASRGRGRGEQYFGPGTRLTVT.

This sequence joins TRBV14 and TRBJ1-6; weak D call: TRBD1 (6 bases). The germline V gene has CDR1 SGHDN and CDR2 FVKESK. The CDR3 contains 15 residues. V lost 1 base, J lost 10 bases, and 14 bases lay in between. This CDR3 is CASSQVGRGESPLHF. CDR3 coding DNA: TGTGCCAGCAGCCAAGTCGGCAGGGGAGAGTCACCCCTCCACTTT. Drawing the rest from reference TRBV14 and TRBJ1-6, the complete variable domain is EAGVTQFPSHSVIEKGQTVTLRCDPISGHDNLYWYRRVMGKEIKFLLHFVKESKQDESGMPNNRFLAERTGGTYSTLKVQPAELEDSGVYFCASSQVGRGESPLHFGNGTRLTVT.

V and J are TRBV4-1 and TRBJ2-5; the D gene could be TRBD1 or TRBD2 (7 bases each). The CDR3 runs 15 residues. CDR1 is MGHRA and CDR2 is YSYEKL in the germline V gene. Trimming removed 2 bases at V and 5 bases at J, with 15 bases between. CDR3 residues: CASSQRPGGVETQYF. Here the CDR3 DNA reads TGCGCCAGCAGCCAACGCCCAGGGGGGGTGGAGACCCAGTACTTC.